This T cell receptor (beta chain) is from a study of T-cell reconstitution after alpha-beta-depleted transplantation in children. Study results and caveats: Newly made T cells mostly supplied T-cell counts and diversity one year after transplant.

A note on this clonotype: The antigen is undetermined.

Unique molecular identifiers were incorporated during preparation of the TCRbeta library. In TCRdb, the PCR reads were re-called with MiXCR into one record per CDR3 protein. The sample yields approximately 980,000 distinct CDR3 sequences, around 30% seen once. The germline V gene encodes CDR1 LGHNT and CDR2 FRNRAP. The length of the CDR3 is 15 residues. Trimming removed 3 bases from V and 4 bases from J; junction bases left unmatched: 4. This clonotype was sampled from a boy in the first two years of life who had a stem cell transplant for SCID, so the T cells may come from the graft donor. The material sequenced was PBMCs, mostly from graft donor cells, taken 360 days after TCRalphabeta/CD19-depleted stem cell transplant. This chain connects TRBV12-5 to TRBJ2-3; TRBD1 matches 10 bases. The CDR3 protein is CASGFGTGVADTQYF. In DNA, the CDR3 is TGTGCTAGTGGTTTCGGGACAGGGGTTGCAGATACGCAGTATTTT.